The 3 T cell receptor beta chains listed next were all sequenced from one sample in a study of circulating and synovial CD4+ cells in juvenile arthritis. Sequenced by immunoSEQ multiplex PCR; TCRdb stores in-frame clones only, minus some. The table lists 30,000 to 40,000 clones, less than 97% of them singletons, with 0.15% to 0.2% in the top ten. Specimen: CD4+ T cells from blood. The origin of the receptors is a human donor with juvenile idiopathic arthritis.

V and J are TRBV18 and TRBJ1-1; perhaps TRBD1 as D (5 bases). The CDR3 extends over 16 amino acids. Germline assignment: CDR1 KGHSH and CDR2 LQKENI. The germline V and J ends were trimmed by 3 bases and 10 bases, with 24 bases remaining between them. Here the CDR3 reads CASSPAVRERGVGAFF. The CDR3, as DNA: TGTGCCAGCTCACCTGCTGTCAGGGAGCGGGGGGTAGGAGCTTTCTTT.

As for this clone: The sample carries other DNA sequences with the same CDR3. CDR3 nucleotide sequence: TGTGCCAGCAGCTCCGGAGGTGGCGGGGGAAGTGGTAATTCACCCCTCCACTTT. Protein product: CASSSGGGGGSGNSPLHF. The genes are TRBV5-4 and TRBJ1-6; TRBD1 might be the D (5 bases). Trimming pared 3 bases from V and 6 bases from J, leaving 22 bases between. CDR1 SGHNT and CDR2 YYREEE come from the germline V gene (reference sequence). This CDR3 has 18 amino acids.

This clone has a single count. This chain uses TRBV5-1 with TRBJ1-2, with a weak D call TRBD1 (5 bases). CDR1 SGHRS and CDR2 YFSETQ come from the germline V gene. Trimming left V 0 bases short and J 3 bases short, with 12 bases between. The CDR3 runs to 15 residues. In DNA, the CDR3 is TGCGCCAGCAGCTTGGCCCCGGGACTTGACTATGGCTACACCTTC. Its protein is CASSLAPGLDYGYTF. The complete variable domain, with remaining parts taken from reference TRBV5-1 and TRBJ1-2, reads KAGVTQTPRYLIKTRGQQVTLSCSPISGHRSVSWYQQTPGQGLQFLFEYFSETQRNKGNFPGRFSGRQFSNSRSEMNVSTLELGDSALYLCASSLAPGLDYGYTFGSGTRLTVV.